Following are 23 T cell receptor beta chains from one sample sequenced in a study of regulatory T cells in long-lasting Graves disease. Libraries of TCR beta came from iRepertoire HTBI primers plus Arm-PCR of CDR3 regions. One entry per CDR3 protein results from TCRdb running MiXCR on the multiplex PCR reads. The sample shows a few hundred thousand distinct CDR3 sequences, 10% to 15% of them seen only once. Time point noted: newly diagnosed GD, antithyroid drugs for less than 3 months. PBMCs were the source of the RNA used for TCR sequencing. The same data also went into a second study, on T cells in Graves' hyperthyroidism and ophthalmopathy.

The sample was peripheral blood mononuclear cells (PBMCs), taken at new diagnosis, from a patient treated with antithyroid drugs. The receptors here all came from a young woman with Graves disease.

At least ten counts were recorded for this clonotype. This chain links TRBV7-9 with TRBJ2-3; 7 bases agree with TRBD2. This CDR3 region has 16 residues. The trim removed 5 bases at V and 7 bases at J, leaving 15 bases unmatched. Germline CDR1 is SEHNR and CDR2 is FQNEAQ (reference sequence). CDR3: CASSPRGGFPAYTQYF. The CDR3, as DNA: TGTGCCAGCAGCCCCCGCGGGGGTTTCCCTGCCTATACGCAGTATTTT.

At least ten counts were recorded for this clonotype. V and J are TRBV28 and TRBJ2-5; D not certain. V lost 4 bases and J lost 2, with 20 bases in between. The CDR3 has 17 residues. CDR1 and CDR2 from the germline V gene are MDHEN and SYDVKM. CDR3 protein: CASSSLSAWWIQETQYF. Written as DNA, the CDR3 is TGTGCCAGCAGTTCCCTATCCGCTTGGTGGATACAAGAGACCCAGTACTTC.

This clonotype was recorded a few times. The chain couples TRBV5-4 to TRBJ2-3, with D possibly TRBD1 on 6 matching bases. The CDR3 sequence is 14 residues long. V was clipped by 0 bases and J by 6 bases, with 11 bases between them. Germline values: CDR1 SGHNT, CDR2 YYREEE (reference sequence). The CDR3 coding sequence is TGTGCCAGCAGCTTGGACCAGCAGGGGGATACGCAGTATTTT. This codes for CASSLDQQGDTQYF.

This clonotype has a count of ten or more. The chain combines TRBV5-1 with TRBJ2-2; unclear D gene. Trimming removed 0 bases at V and 8 bases at J, with 8 bases between. Per the germline V gene, CDR1 is SGHRS and CDR2 is YFSETQ. The length of the CDR3 is 13 residues. This chain's CDR3 is CASSLERAGELFF. CDR3 sequence (DNA): TGCGCCAGCAGCTTGGAACGGGCGGGGGAGCTGTTTTTT.

This clonotype was observed many times. The chain's CDR3 is CASSLYFVWADVEAGYGYTF. DNA for the CDR3: TGTGCCAGCAGCTTATATTTTGTCTGGGCAGATGTTGAAGCGGGCTATGGCTACACCTTC. The chain recombines TRBV7-2 with TRBJ1-2, with D unresolved. The CDR3 totals 20 residues. Germline V gene data show CDR1 as SGHTA and CDR2 as FQGNSA. Deletions cut 2 bases from V and 4 bases from J, with 29 bases between.

At least ten counts were recorded for this clonotype. This chain links TRBV20-1 with TRBJ2-7; 14 bases fit TRBD2. The CDR3 loop spans 16 amino acids. Germline CDR1 is DFQATT and CDR2 is SNEGSKA (reference sequence). Losses at the gene ends were 2 bases for V and 4 bases for J; bases not matched to a gene: 7. CDR3 DNA sequence: TGCAGTGCTAGACCCGGGACTAGCGGGAGATGGTACGAGCAGTACTTC. It codes for CSARPGTSGRWYEQYF.

To note about this clonotype: This sequence may be a read error, since a much larger clone differs from it by one base. The V call is TRBV6-1, the J call TRBJ2-3, with D possibly matching TRBD1 (7 bases). This CDR3 is 17 amino acids long. Germline V CDR1 and CDR2: MNHNS, SASEGT. Written as DNA, the CDR3 is TGTGCCAGCAGCCAGGGGGGCACAGGGTGGATCACAGATGCGCAGTATTTT. Translating it yields CASSQGGTGWITDAQYF.

In its sample, this clonotype was seen a few times. The chain has TRBV19 and TRBJ1-5; D not resolved. The CDR3 totals 16 residues. CDR1 and CDR2 (germline): LNHDA, SQIVND (reference sequence). V was shortened by 4 bases and J by 2 bases, with 15 bases between the two germline ends. The CDR3 loop reads CASSTGRWSGNQPQHF. In DNA form, the CDR3 reads TGTGCCAGTAGTACTGGGCGGTGGTCCGGCAATCAGCCCCAGCATTTT.

J is TRBJ2-5 and V is TRBV3-1; D unresolved. TRBJ2-7 explains the end of the DNA better; the J call may be wrong. Per the germline V gene, CDR1 is LGHDT and CDR2 is YNNKEL (reference sequence). The CDR3 has 13 amino acids. In DNA, the CDR3 is TGTGCCAGCAGCCAAGCCCCCCCAGCCGAGCAGTACTTC. This encodes CASSQAPPAEQYF.

The V gene is TRBV5-4, the J gene TRBJ2-1, with 9 bases lining up with TRBD1. The CDR3 covers 16 residues. Germline loops: CDR1 SGHNT, CDR2 YYREEE (reference sequence). Losses at the gene ends were 2 bases for V and 4 bases for J; bases not matched to a gene: 7. CDR3 DNA sequence: TGTGCCAGCAGCTTTTCCACAGGGGGCGCATACAATGAGCAGTTCTTC. Translated, it gives CASSFSTGGAYNEQFF.

The table lists this clonotype with many counts. The V call is TRBV7-2, the J call TRBJ1-2; 7 nucleotides align to TRBD1. Germline CDR1 is SGHTA and CDR2 is FQGNSA. The CDR3 length is 12 residues. Losses at the gene ends were 3 bases for V and 8 bases for J; bases not matched to a gene: 3. The CDR3 DNA is TGTGCCAGCAGCTTCGACAGGGACGGCTACACCTTC. It encodes CASSFDRDGYTF.

On this clonotype itself: Given a much more abundant clone one base away, this may be a read error. The chain combines TRBV6-1 with TRBJ2-2; 7 nucleotides align to TRBD1. The CDR3 loop spans 14 amino acids. CDR1 is MNHNS and CDR2 is SASEGT in the germline V gene. CDR3 bases: TGTGCCAGCAGTAAGGACAGGTACACCGGGGAGCCGTTTTTT. Protein product: CASSKDRYTGEPFF.

This clonotype has a count of ten or more. The chain couples TRBV7-3 to TRBJ2-1; 7 bases align to TRBD2. Germline V gives CDR1 SGHTA, CDR2 FQGTGA. Trimming removed 2 bases from V and 6 bases from J; junction bases left unmatched: 7. CDR3 length equals 15 residues. The DNA for the CDR3 is TGTGCCAGCAGCTTAGGGGGGGAGTTGGGCAATGAGCAGTTCTTC. It is translated as CASSLGGELGNEQFF.

This clonotype was picked up many times. The chain recombines TRBV4-1 with TRBJ1-1, with D unresolved. Per the germline V gene, CDR1 is MGHRA and CDR2 is YSYEKL. V was shortened by 4 bases and J by 2 bases, with 11 bases between the two germline ends. The CDR3 consists of 14 residues. The DNA of the CDR3 is TGCGCCAGCAGCCGTCAAGACTATAACACTGAAGCTTTCTTT. Residues: CASSRQDYNTEAFF.

This clonotype was detected many times. J is TRBJ1-5 and V is TRBV28, with 9 bases identical to TRBD1. Germline lookup yields CDR1 MDHEN and CDR2 SYDVKM. The CDR3 has 15 amino acids. Unmatched junction bases numbered 4, after V lost 5 bases and J lost 2 bases. The chain's CDR3 is CASSPQGARNQPQHF. The CDR3 DNA sequence: TGTGCCAGCAGTCCACAGGGGGCGCGCAATCAGCCCCAGCATTTT.

In this sample, this clonotype turned up many times. The chain combines TRBV19 with TRBJ2-3; 8 bases align to TRBD2. The CDR3 is made up of 17 amino acids. Germline lookup yields CDR1 LNHDA and CDR2 SQIVND (reference sequence). With 4 bases clipped from V and 0 bases from J, the junction kept 9 bases outside the gene matches. CDR3 nucleotides: TGTGCCAGTAGTAGAGACGGGAGGGCCACTAGCACAGATACGCAGTATTTT. Translation: CASSRDGRATSTDTQYF.

This clonotype was found a few times. This rearrangement joins TRBV24-1 to TRBJ2-5; maybe TRBD2 (5 bases). The CDR3 is 14 amino acids. Germline V lookup: CDR1 KGHDR, CDR2 SFDVKD. V was trimmed by 1 base and J by 5 bases, leaving 10 bases between them. This CDR3 is CATSDFTSRETQYF. As DNA, the CDR3 is TGTGCCACCAGTGATTTTACTAGTAGGGAGACCCAGTACTTC.

Note on this clonotype: Since a much larger clone is just one base distant, this may be a read error. V gene TRBV20-1 combines with J gene TRBJ2-1, with 15 bases matching TRBD2. Trimming at V came to 3 bases and at J to 1 base, leaving 13 bases not matched to a gene. The CDR3 length is 20 residues. Per germline, CDR1 DFQATT and CDR2 SNEGSKA (reference sequence). The CDR3 DNA is TGCAGTGCTAGGGGTCTACCGGGACTAGCGGGGGGTAAATCCTACAATGAGCAGTTCTTC. Translating it yields CSARGLPGLAGGKSYNEQFF.

This clonotype showed up many times. The junction does not match germline at one end; this may be a read error. V gene TRBV12-3 or TRBV12-4 combines with J gene TRBJ2-3, with 7 bases identical to TRBD2. This CDR3 is 17 amino acids long. The DNA of the CDR3 is TGTGCCAGCAGTCTAGCCCTGGGGGGGTCGAACACAGATACGCAGTATTTT. Its protein is CASSLALGGSNTDTQYF.

This clonotype was counted many times. The chain is built from TRBV27 and TRBJ1-1; 7 nucleotides align to TRBD1. This CDR3 is 13 amino acids long. Germline-derived CDR1 and CDR2 are MNHEY and SMNVEV (reference sequence). V lost 6 bases to trimming and J lost 4 bases; unmatched junction nucleotides: 5. CDR3 DNA: TGTGCCAGCAGCCCGACAGGGATCACTGAAGCTTTCTTT. Protein: CASSPTGITEAFF.

J is TRBJ2-2 and V is TRBV29-1; the D is unclear. Germline V gives CDR1 SQVTM, CDR2 ANQGSEA. V was cut by 7 bases and J by 3 bases, with 6 bases left in between. CDR3 length equals 11 residues. The DNA of the CDR3 is TGCAGCGCTCAGGACACCGGGGAGCTGTTTTTT. It translates to CSAQDTGELFF.

This clonotype was found a few times. The V and J genes are TRBV12-3 or TRBV12-4 and TRBJ1-5; 10 nucleotides align to TRBD1. The ends lost 6 bases at V and 5 bases at J; junction bases unmatched: 7. The CDR3 spans 15 residues. The CDR3 DNA reads as TGTGCCAGCAGCCTACGACAGGGGGCCGATCAGCCCCAGCATTTT. Amino acids: CASSLRQGADQPQHF.

The chain carries TRBV6-1 and TRBJ2-5; the D is unclear. From germline, CDR1 is MNHNS and CDR2 SASEGT. V gave up 2 bases and J gave up 1 base, with 8 bases separating them. The CDR3 sequence is 14 residues long. The CDR3 loop is CASSEIGFQETQYF. The DNA of the CDR3 is TGTGCCAGCAGTGAAATCGGGTTCCAAGAGACCCAGTACTTC.